This TCR beta chain was retrieved from a study of cytomegalovirus exposure and HLA in healthy donors. Study in general: The study placed around 85% of its approximately 360 genotyped donors in the Caucasian-associated ancestry cluster. Findings and limits, study-wide: Generally TCR sequences proved uncommon, though certain public TCRs appeared in numerous donors. Later work associated 16,951 TCR beta sequences with HLA alleles at 0.05 false discovery rate. With later analysis, a missense DCLRE1C variant became linked to TCR beta V- and J-gene trimming.

Worth noting for this clone: Its antigen is unknown.

Amplification used 60 Vbeta primers and 13 Jbeta primers. Assay: immunoSEQ multiplex PCR; the TCRdb copy retains only in-frame clones and omits some. In the table there are fewer than 90,000 clones, approximately 76% of which are singletons. The receptor was derived from a man younger than 45 in good health and CMV-seropositive. Sequenced material: PBMCs.

The CDR3 DNA sequence: TGTGCCAGCCAAAGGGGGCAGTGGCCACGAGAGACCCAGTACTTC. The encoded protein is CASQRGQWPRETQYF. The chain couples TRBV9 to TRBJ2-5, with 7 nucleotides matching TRBD1. The CDR3 runs 15 residues. V lost 7 bases to trimming and J lost 4 bases; unmatched junction nucleotides: 13. CDR1 is SGDLS and CDR2 is YYNGEE in the germline V gene.